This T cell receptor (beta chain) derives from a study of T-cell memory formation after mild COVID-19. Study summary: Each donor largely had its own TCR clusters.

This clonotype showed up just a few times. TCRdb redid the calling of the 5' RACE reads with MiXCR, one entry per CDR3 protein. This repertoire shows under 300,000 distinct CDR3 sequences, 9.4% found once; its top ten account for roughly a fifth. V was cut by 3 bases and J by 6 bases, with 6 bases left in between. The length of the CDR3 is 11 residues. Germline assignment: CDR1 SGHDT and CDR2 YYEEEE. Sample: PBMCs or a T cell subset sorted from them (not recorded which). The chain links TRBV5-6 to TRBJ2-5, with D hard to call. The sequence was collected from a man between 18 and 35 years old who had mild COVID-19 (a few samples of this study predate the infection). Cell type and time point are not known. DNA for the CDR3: TGTGCCAGCAGCTACTACAAGACCCAGTACTTC. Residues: CASSYYKTQYF.